The 31 T cell receptor beta chains reported below all come from one sample, sequenced in a study of shared clonotypes between healthy human individuals. Some clones are missing from TCRdb's copy, which holds only in-frame ones; the method was immunoSEQ multiplex PCR. The sample carries under 2,000,000 clones, about 95% recorded once. Naive CD8 isolation took CD45RO-negative cells positively selected for CCR7 and excluded terminally differentiated effector memory CD45RA+ cells. The sequencing input was naive CD8+ T cells sorted from blood. The source of these receptors is a man aged 18 to 29 in good health.

The V gene is TRBV28, the J gene TRBJ1-1; weak D call: TRBD1 (6 bases). With 2 bases removed from V and 3 bases from J, the gap between germline ends came to 10 bases. This CDR3 region has 14 residues. The germline gives CDR1 MDHEN, CDR2 SYDVKM. The DNA for the CDR3 is TGTGCCAGCAGTTTAGCAGGGGCGTACACTGAAGCTTTCTTT. It translates to CASSLAGAYTEAFF.

Details on this clone: The junction shows a germline mismatch at one end, possibly a read error. The chain combines TRBV7-7 with TRBJ2-1, with 7 bases that match TRBD2. CDR1 is SSHAT, CDR2 FNYEAQ, per germline (reference sequence). The length of the CDR3 is 17 residues. The CDR3, as DNA: TGTGCTAGCAGCCCCTCCCGGGGGGAGGCCAGATACAATGAGCAGTTCTTC. Translating it yields CASSPSRGEARYNEQFF.

This chain joins TRBV13 and TRBJ2-7, with a tentative D call TRBD1 (5 bases). This CDR3 has 15 amino acids. The V end was cut by 1 base, the J end by 0 bases, with 10 bases between. The germline V gene encodes CDR1 PRHDT and CDR2 FYEKMQ (reference sequence). CDR3 nucleotides: TGTGCCAGCAGCTTAGCAGGGTACGGCTCCTACGAGCAGTACTTC. Translated, it gives CASSLAGYGSYEQYF.

This clone showed up just a few times. The V and J genes are TRBV11-1 and TRBJ1-6; D remains unclear. Germline V gives CDR1 SGHAT, CDR2 FQDESV (reference sequence). The CDR3 consists of 13 residues. Trimming took off 3 bases at V and 7 bases at J, with 7 bases between the two ends. CDR3 bases: TGTGCCAGCAGCTTGGAGGAGAATTCACCCCTCCACTTT. Translation gives CASSLEENSPLHF.

This clone is a singleton in its sample. The gene calls are TRBV5-1 and TRBJ1-2; D is unclear. This CDR3 is built from 14 residues. CDR1 and CDR2 from the germline V gene are SGHRS and YFSETQ. The germline V and J ends were trimmed by 0 bases and 6 bases, with 12 bases remaining between them. CDR3 DNA: TGCGCCAGCAGCTTGGAATGGGCAGGAGATGGCTACACCTTC. Its protein is CASSLEWAGDGYTF.

The rearrangement joins TRBV29-1 to TRBJ1-1; weak D call: TRBD1 (5 bases). CDR3 size: 11 residues. Trimming removed 7 bases at V and 4 bases at J, with 10 bases between. In germline, CDR1 is SQVTM, CDR2 ANQGSEA. The CDR3 protein is CSAQGPTEAFF. The CDR3 region has the DNA TGCAGCGCCCAGGGCCCCACTGAAGCTTTCTTT.

CDR3 sequence (DNA): TGCGCCAGCAGCCAAGATAGCCTAGCGGGGGGTTCCTACGAGCAGTACTTC. Protein product: CASSQDSLAGGSYEQYF. V and J are TRBV4-1 and TRBJ2-7, with TRBD2 matching over 11 bases. The CDR3 length is 17 residues. Germline V gives CDR1 MGHRA, CDR2 YSYEKL. The V segment lost 0 bases and the J segment 1 base; nucleotides outside the gene matches: 5.

This chain connects TRBV2 to TRBJ2-7, with 8 bases lining up with TRBD1. Germline CDR1 SNHLY, CDR2 FYNNEI. The length of the CDR3 is 16 residues. V gave up 0 bases and J gave up 2 bases; unmatched junction bases: 6. In DNA form, the CDR3 reads TGTGCCAGCAGTGAAGCTTGGCAGGGGGCCACCTACGAGCAGTACTTC. Translated: CASSEAWQGATYEQYF.

The V gene is TRBV9, the J gene TRBJ2-2; 8 bases fit TRBD1. V dropped 2 bases and J dropped 0; count of bases not matched to a gene: 6. The germline gives CDR1 SGDLS, CDR2 YYNGEE. The CDR3 sequence is 17 residues long. The CDR3 loop is CASSVPRDRSNTGELFF. CDR3 nucleotides: TGTGCCAGCAGCGTCCCCCGGGACAGGTCGAACACCGGGGAGCTGTTTTTT.

About this clone itself: The same CDR3 arises from other DNA sequences in this sample as well. V usage is TRBV9 and J usage is TRBJ2-6; D ambiguous. The CDR3 sequence is 15 residues long. CDR1 SGDLS and CDR2 YYNGEE come from the germline V gene. Trimming took 2 bases from V and 0 from J, leaving 6 bases between them. The CDR3 loop is CASSVSGSGANVLTF. CDR3 nucleotides: TGTGCCAGCAGCGTTTCGGGCTCTGGGGCCAACGTCCTGACTTTC.

This clone came up once. This chain links TRBV7-9 with TRBJ2-5; D is tentatively TRBD1 or TRBD2 (5 bases each). The ends were cut back, 0 bases at V and 2 bases at J, with 10 bases in the middle. The CDR3 runs to 15 residues. Germline lookup yields CDR1 SEHNR and CDR2 FQNEAQ (reference sequence). CDR3 sequence reads: CASSLAQGVQETQYF. CDR3 DNA sequence: TGTGCCAGCAGCTTAGCGCAGGGAGTACAAGAGACCCAGTACTTC.

This rearrangement joins TRBV9 to TRBJ2-7; D possibly uses TRBD1 or TRBD2 (6 bases each). The CDR3 extends over 14 amino acids. Trimming stripped 3 bases from V and 0 bases from J, with 10 bases between. The V gene's germline CDR1 is SGDLS and CDR2 YYNGEE. CDR3 sequence reads: CASSEGGRSYEQYF. The CDR3 DNA sequence: TGTGCCAGCAGCGAGGGGGGTCGCTCCTACGAGCAGTACTTC.

The chain combines TRBV6-5 with TRBJ2-4; 10 positions match TRBD2. The CDR3 is 15 residues long. V was clipped by 8 bases and J by 2 bases; unmatched bases: 6. Germline CDR1 is MNHEY and CDR2 is SVGAGI. The CDR3 sequence is CASSSSGGPKNIQYF. The CDR3 DNA is TGTGCCAGCTCGAGTAGCGGGGGGCCCAAAAACATTCAGTACTTC.

The V gene is TRBV27, the J gene TRBJ2-1; 8 bases match TRBD1. The germline V gene has CDR1 MNHEY and CDR2 SMNVEV (reference sequence). Trimming took 6 bases from V and 7 from J; bases not matched to a gene: 8. The CDR3 runs to 14 residues. CDR3 amino acids: CASSTGGLINEQFF. DNA for the CDR3: TGTGCCAGCAGCACAGGGGGTCTTATTAATGAGCAGTTCTTC.

J is TRBJ2-7 and V is TRBV6-1; the match to TRBD2 covers 7 bases. CDR1 and CDR2 (germline): MNHNS, SASEGT. There are 16 residues in the CDR3. After removal of 2 bases from V and 2 bases from J, the junction contained 9 bases not matched to a gene. The CDR3 coding sequence is TGTGCCAGCAGTGAACTCGGGGCGGGGGTCGCCTACGAGCAGTACTTC. Residues: CASSELGAGVAYEQYF.

This clone was recorded only once. One junction end disagrees with the germline gene, perhaps due to a read error. V usage is TRBV27 and J usage is TRBJ1-2; 12 bases align to TRBD1. Germline values: CDR1 MNHEY, CDR2 SMNVEV (reference sequence). The CDR3 has 17 residues. Here the CDR3 DNA reads TGTGCCAGCAGTCTATCACAGGGACAGGGGGCTGTCTATGGCTACACCTTC. Amino acid sequence: CASSLSQGQGAVYGYTF.

The chain recombines TRBV7-2 with TRBJ2-1; 9 nucleotides match TRBD2. Trimming cost V 5 bases and J 3 bases; bases outside gene matches: 2. This CDR3 is 14 amino acids long. The germline CDR1 and CDR2 sequences are SGHTA and FQGNSA. The CDR3 DNA follows: TGTGCCAGCAGCCCGACTAGCGGCTACAATGAGCAGTTCTTC. Its protein product is CASSPTSGYNEQFF.

The rearrangement joins TRBV9 to TRBJ2-6; TRBD1 might be the D (5 bases). Looked up from germline, CDR1 is SGDLS and CDR2 is YYNGEE. The V end was cut by 4 bases, the J end by 2 bases, with 10 bases between. The CDR3 covers 15 residues. The CDR3 DNA follows: TGTGCCAGCAGCCCCCTAGGGGCTGGGGCCAACGTCCTGACTTTC. Residues: CASSPLGAGANVLTF.

The V and J genes are TRBV6-1 and TRBJ2-7, with 7 bases matching TRBD1. The CDR3 extends over 14 amino acids. The V and J ends lost 5 bases and 3 bases, in that order; junction bases with no gene match: 7. CDR1 MNHNS and CDR2 SASEGT come from the germline V gene. CDR3 DNA: TGTGCCAGCAGTTTAGGGGGCGCGAGCTACGAGCAGTACTTC. Amino acids: CASSLGGASYEQYF.

The chain links TRBV28 to TRBJ1-2; 9 bases align to TRBD1. V lost 2 bases, J lost 5 bases, and 6 bases stayed unmatched. The CDR3 has 15 residues. Germline assignment: CDR1 MDHEN and CDR2 SYDVKM. This chain's CDR3 is CASSLGQGTLYGYTF. Written as DNA, the CDR3 is TGTGCCAGCAGTTTAGGACAGGGGACTCTTTATGGCTACACCTTC.

This clone has more than one count but fewer than ten. At the DNA level, this CDR3 is encoded by other sequences in the same sample as well. The chain employs TRBV6-1 and TRBJ2-7; a weak D match, TRBD1 (5 bases). The CDR3 runs 13 residues. V dropped 1 base and J dropped 3 bases, with 7 bases sitting between them. CDR1 is MNHNS and CDR2 is SASEGT in the germline V gene. CDR3: CASSEGQFYEQYF. The CDR3 DNA reads as TGTGCCAGCAGTGAAGGACAGTTCTACGAGCAGTACTTC.

This clone occurred once. The V and J genes are TRBV4-1 and TRBJ2-3, with 13 bases that match TRBD2. Trimming removed 10 bases from V and 0 bases from J; junction bases left unmatched: 16. Germline V gene lookup returns CDR1 MGHRA and CDR2 YSYEKL. CDR3 length: 19 residues. Here the CDR3 DNA reads TGCGCCACACAAACGAGACTAGCGGGAGGTCGGAGTAGCACAGATACGCAGTATTTT. Protein sequence: CATQTRLAGGRSSTDTQYF.

J is TRBJ2-1 and V is TRBV25-1; 7 bases are a match to TRBD2. Losses at the gene ends were 6 bases for V and 2 bases for J; bases not matched to a gene: 4. Germline CDR1 reads MGHDK; CDR2 reads SYGVNS. CDR3 size: 14 residues. In DNA, the CDR3 is TGTGCCAGCAGCCCCGCGGGGGCCTACAATGAGCAGTTCTTC. Translation: CASSPAGAYNEQFF.

This clone was found once. One end of the junction varies from germline; a read error may be responsible. The rearrangement uses TRBV10-3 and TRBJ2-1; perhaps TRBD2 as D (6 bases). This CDR3 region has 15 residues. CDR1 and CDR2 (germline): ENHRY, SYGVKD. CDR3 loop: CAISDSGTSSNEQFF. The CDR3 bases are TGTGCCATCAGTGATTCCGGGACTTCCTCCAATGAGCAGTTCTTC.

This rearrangement joins TRBV7-2 to TRBJ1-1; D ambiguous. The V gene lost 0 bases and the J gene lost 6 bases, with 11 bases spanning the gap. This CDR3 contains 14 residues. Germline V lookup: CDR1 SGHTA, CDR2 FQGNSA. CDR3 region: CASSLAGPVAEAFF. Here the CDR3 DNA reads TGTGCCAGCAGCTTAGCTGGGCCGGTGGCTGAAGCTTTCTTT.

This clone was seen just once. V and J are TRBV9 and TRBJ2-5, with D hard to call. Between the trimmed V and J ends, which lost 0 bases and 5 bases, there was a span of 11 bases. This CDR3 has 14 amino acids. Germline-derived CDR1 and CDR2 are SGDLS and YYNGEE. Written as DNA, the CDR3 is TGTGCCAGCAGCGTAGGTGGTATTGAGGAGACCCAGTACTTC. Its protein is CASSVGGIEETQYF.

This clone was detected only once. The chain couples TRBV7-9 to TRBJ2-7; the D is unclear. CDR3 length: 14 residues. Trimming stripped 5 bases from V and 3 bases from J, with 14 bases between. CDR1 is SEHNR, CDR2 FQNEAQ, per germline (reference sequence). CDR3: CASSPDFIVYEQYF. The CDR3 DNA is TGTGCCAGCAGCCCCGACTTTATTGTCTACGAGCAGTACTTC.

The chain uses TRBV4-1 and TRBJ1-1, with 10 bases matching TRBD1. In germline, CDR1 is MGHRA, CDR2 YSYEKL. CDR3 length: 14 amino acids. Trimming took 9 bases from V and 6 from J; bases not matched to a gene: 10. The CDR3 nucleotides read TGCGCCAGTTCTCCGGGACAGGGGTTCGCTGAAGCTTTCTTT. Translating it yields CASSPGQGFAEAFF.

The genes are TRBV7-8 and TRBJ2-5, with 7 bases matching TRBD1. CDR3 size: 22 residues. Trimming took 1 base from V and 5 from J; bases not matched to a gene: 28. Germline CDR1 reads SGHVS; CDR2 reads FQNEAQ. This chain's CDR3 is CASSLDSRDVDITSEQGETQYF. The CDR3 nucleotides read TGTGCCAGCAGCTTAGATAGCCGGGACGTCGATATCACCAGCGAACAGGGGGAGACCCAGTACTTC.

In the case of this clone: The identical CDR3 is also encoded by other nucleotide sequences in the sample. The chain joins TRBV9 to TRBJ2-7, with TRBD1 matching over 8 bases. The CDR3 is 15 residues long. J lost 0 bases, V lost 0 bases, and 2 bases had no gene match. Germline V gene sequence: CDR1 SGDLS, CDR2 YYNGEE. CDR3 in amino acids: CASSVGQGASYEQYF. The CDR3 region has the DNA TGTGCCAGCAGCGTAGGGCAGGGGGCCTCCTACGAGCAGTACTTC.

The chain carries TRBV13 and TRBJ2-1; 8 bases align to TRBD1. The CDR3 loop spans 14 amino acids. The V gene end was trimmed by 5 bases and the J gene end by 4 bases; junction bases not matched to a gene: 4. Germline CDR1 PRHDT, CDR2 FYEKMQ (reference sequence). CDR3 nucleotides: TGTGCCAGCAGCGGGGACAGGATTTACAATGAGCAGTTCTTC. Translated, it gives CASSGDRIYNEQFF.